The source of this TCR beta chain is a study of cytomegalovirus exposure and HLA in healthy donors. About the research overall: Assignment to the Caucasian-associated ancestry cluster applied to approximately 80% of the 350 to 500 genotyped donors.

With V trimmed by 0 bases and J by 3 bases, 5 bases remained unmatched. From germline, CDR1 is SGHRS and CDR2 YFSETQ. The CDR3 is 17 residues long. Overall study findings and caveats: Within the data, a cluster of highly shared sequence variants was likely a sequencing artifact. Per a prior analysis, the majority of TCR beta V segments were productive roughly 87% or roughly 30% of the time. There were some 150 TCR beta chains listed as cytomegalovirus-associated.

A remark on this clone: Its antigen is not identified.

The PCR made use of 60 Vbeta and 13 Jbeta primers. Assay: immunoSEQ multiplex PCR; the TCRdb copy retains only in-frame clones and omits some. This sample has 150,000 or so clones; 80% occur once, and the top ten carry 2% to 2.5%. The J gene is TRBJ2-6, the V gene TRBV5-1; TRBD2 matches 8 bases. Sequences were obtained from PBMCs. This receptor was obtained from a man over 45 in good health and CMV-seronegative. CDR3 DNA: TGCGCCAGCAGCTTGGTCCCAGCGGGGGTTGGGGCCAACGTCCTGACTTTC. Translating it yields CASSLVPAGVGANVLTF.